Described below is a single TCR beta chain sequence and its context. This sample was included in a study of blood T cell repertoires in COVID-19. Study as a whole: There were acute and convalescent COVID-19 samples, and they came from the United States, Italy and Spain. PBMCs, B-cell-depleted T cells, or T cells were the source of the cDNA or gDNA that made up the material.

The germline CDR1 and CDR2 sequences are SGHNT and YYREEE (reference sequence). V lost 7 bases, J lost 5 bases, and 7 bases stayed unmatched. The CDR3 sequence is 14 residues long. Clones were sequenced by immunoSEQ multiplex PCR, and TCRdb holds only the in-frame ones, with some missing. The profile shows about 330,000 clones, about 87% of them singletons. The rearrangement links TRBV5-4 to TRBJ2-5; TRBD2 matches at 11 bases. Specimen: peripheral blood. The sequence was obtained from a young man with COVID-19, enrolled during active disease. DNA for the CDR3: TGTGCCAGCGGATTTAGCGGGGGGGTGGAGACCCAGTACTTC. It encodes CASGFSGGVETQYF.